A selection of T cell receptor beta chains follows, all from one sample in a study of blood T cell repertoires in COVID-19. Sequencing used immunoSEQ multiplex PCR; TCRdb keeps in-frame clones, though not all of them. Altogether over 70,000 clones are present, 80% to 95% being singletons, with the ten largest covering 5% to 7%. Specimen: peripheral blood. The receptors stem from a man aged 18 to 29 with COVID-19, enrolled during active disease. CDR3s include the opening cysteine and the closing phenylalanine or tryptophan. The order of the fields is CDR3 DNA, CDR3 protein, D gene, J gene, V gene, clone size. D genes are given only for firm matches. Clone size is not always given. Where it is, it says once, few, many or a class for expanded clones.

CDR3 DNA: TGTGCCAGCAGCCCTACTTGGGAGACCCAGTACTTC; CDR3 protein: CASSPTWETQYF; D gene: -; J gene: TRBJ2-5; V gene: TRBV7-9; clone size: -
CDR3 DNA: TGTGCCTGGAGTCTCGGGGATTCACCCCTCCACTTT; CDR3 protein: CAWSLGDSPLHF; D gene: -; J gene: TRBJ1-6; V gene: TRBV30; clone size: -
CDR3 DNA: TGCAGCGTTGAATTAGGGCAGGGAAGGGACGAGCAGTACTTC; CDR3 protein: CSVELGQGRDEQYF; D gene: -; J gene: TRBJ2-7; V gene: TRBV29-1; clone size: few
CDR3 DNA: TGTGCCAGCAGCTTAGGTTCGTATAACACTGAAGCTTTCTTT; CDR3 protein: CASSLGSYNTEAFF; D gene: -; J gene: TRBJ1-1; V gene: TRBV13; clone size: -
CDR3 DNA: TGTGCCTGGAGCAGGACAGGTCGATCTGGAAACACCATATATTTT; CDR3 protein: CAWSRTGRSGNTIYF; D gene: TRBD1; J gene: TRBJ1-3; V gene: TRBV30; clone size: -
CDR3 DNA: TGCGCCAGCAGACTACTTACAGGGCCCAGGGTCTACGAGCAGTACTTC; CDR3 protein: CASRLLTGPRVYEQYF; D gene: -; J gene: TRBJ2-7; V gene: TRBV23-1; clone size: -
CDR3 DNA: TGCGCCAGCAGCCAAGACGGTAGCATAAAGACCCAGTACTTC; CDR3 protein: CASSQDGSIKTQYF; D gene: -; J gene: TRBJ2-5; V gene: TRBV4-1; clone size: -
CDR3 DNA: TGTGCTAGTGGACGGGGATCGGAAGATACGCAGTATTTT; CDR3 protein: CASGRGSEDTQYF; D gene: -; J gene: TRBJ2-3; V gene: TRBV12-5; clone size: once
CDR3 DNA: TGTGCCAGCAGCCAGCTACAGGGCTTTAATTCACCCCTCCACTTT; CDR3 protein: CASSQLQGFNSPLHF; D gene: -; J gene: TRBJ1-6; V gene: TRBV7-2; clone size: -
CDR3 DNA: TGTGCCAGCAGTTTTCCAGGTACTGGGGCCAACGTCCTGACTTTC; CDR3 protein: CASSFPGTGANVLTF; D gene: -; J gene: TRBJ2-6; V gene: TRBV28; clone size: -
CDR3 DNA: TGTGCCAGCAGCCTTAACCCCCTAGCGGGAGGGAATGAGCAGTTCTTC; CDR3 protein: CASSLNPLAGGNEQFF; D gene: TRBD2; J gene: TRBJ2-1; V gene: TRBV6-4; clone size: -
CDR3 DNA: TGCGCCAGCAGCCAACAGTACAGGGGGCCCTACGAGCAGTACTTC; CDR3 protein: CASSQQYRGPYEQYF; D gene: TRBD1; J gene: TRBJ2-7; V gene: TRBV4-1; clone size: once
CDR3 DNA: TGTGCCAGCAGTTTCGGGGGTAATGAGCAGTTCTTC; CDR3 protein: CASSFGGNEQFF; D gene: -; J gene: TRBJ2-1; V gene: TRBV27; clone size: once
CDR3 DNA: TGTGCCAGCAGCTCTCTCAGCGGGCCTTCCTACAATGAGCAGTTCTTC; CDR3 protein: CASSSLSGPSYNEQFF; D gene: -; J gene: TRBJ2-1; V gene: TRBV7-9; clone size: few
CDR3 DNA: TGCAGCGTTGAAGTAAAGGGGGCTTTCTTT; CDR3 protein: CSVEVKGAFF; D gene: -; J gene: TRBJ1-1; V gene: TRBV29-1; clone size: -
CDR3 DNA: TGTGCCAGCAGCGTAGAACTAGCAACAGATACGCAGTATTTT; CDR3 protein: CASSVELATDTQYF; D gene: -; J gene: TRBJ2-3; V gene: TRBV9; clone size: -
CDR3 DNA: TGTGCCAGTAGTATAGGTGCGGGAGTCGGAGAGACCCAGTACTTC; CDR3 protein: CASSIGAGVGETQYF; D gene: TRBD2; J gene: TRBJ2-5; V gene: TRBV19; clone size: -
CDR3 DNA: TGTGCCAGCAGCCCGAGTGAGCACGAGCAGTACTTC; CDR3 protein: CASSPSEHEQYF; D gene: -; J gene: TRBJ2-7; V gene: TRBV9; clone size: -
CDR3 DNA: TGTGCTTCGGCTAGCGGGGCCTACGAGCAGTACTTC; CDR3 protein: CASASGAYEQYF; D gene: TRBD2; J gene: TRBJ2-7; V gene: TRBV10-3; clone size: -
CDR3 DNA: TGCGCCAGCAGTCAATGGTCAGGGGCCCACCCCACCCCCTATGGCTACACCTTC; CDR3 protein: CASSQWSGAHPTPYGYTF; D gene: -; J gene: TRBJ1-2; V gene: TRBV23-1; clone size: once
CDR3 DNA: TGTGCCAGTAGAAGGGTCGGACAGGGGTTAACCTGGGACACTGAAGCTTTCTTT; CDR3 protein: CASRRVGQGLTWDTEAFF; D gene: TRBD1; J gene: TRBJ1-1; V gene: TRBV19; clone size: -
CDR3 DNA: TGTGCCAGCAGCGATGATGTGGGCTACACAGATACGCAGTATTTT; CDR3 protein: CASSDDVGYTDTQYF; D gene: -; J gene: TRBJ2-3; V gene: TRBV9; clone size: -
CDR3 DNA: TGCAGCGTTGCGGGGACAGGGGGCTTGTACGAGCAGTACTTC; CDR3 protein: CSVAGTGGLYEQYF; D gene: TRBD1; J gene: TRBJ2-7; V gene: TRBV29-1; clone size: -
CDR3 DNA: TGTGCCAGCAGTTCCGGGACAGCCTATAGCAATCAGCCCCAGCATTTT; CDR3 protein: CASSSGTAYSNQPQHF; D gene: TRBD1; J gene: TRBJ1-5; V gene: TRBV27; clone size: few
CDR3 DNA: TGTGCCAGCAGTTACTCGATCTTGGGCTTGCCCCAGCATTTT; CDR3 protein: CASSYSILGLPQHF; D gene: -; J gene: TRBJ1-5; V gene: TRBV6-5; clone size: -
CDR3 DNA: TGTGCCAGCAGCCACCCGACTAGCATTAACACCGGGGAGCTGTTTTTT; CDR3 protein: CASSHPTSINTGELFF; D gene: TRBD2; J gene: TRBJ2-2; V gene: TRBV7-9; clone size: -
CDR3 DNA: TGTGCCAGCAGCACGGGTCCAAACCCCAATGAGCAGTTCTTC; CDR3 protein: CASSTGPNPNEQFF; D gene: -; J gene: TRBJ2-1; V gene: TRBV7-9; clone size: -
CDR3 DNA: TGTGCCAGCAGCTCAGAAGACAGGGGGCCTTACAATGAGCAGTTCTTC; CDR3 protein: CASSSEDRGPYNEQFF; D gene: TRBD1; J gene: TRBJ2-1; V gene: TRBV5-4; clone size: -
CDR3 DNA: TGTGCCAGCAGTTTATTTGGGCAGACAATAGAAAAACTGTTTTTT; CDR3 protein: CASSLFGQTIEKLFF; D gene: -; J gene: TRBJ1-4; V gene: TRBV28; clone size: -
CDR3 DNA: TGCGCCAGCAGCTTACTAGCGGGGAGCTCCTACGAGCAGTACTTC; CDR3 protein: CASSLLAGSSYEQYF; D gene: TRBD2; J gene: TRBJ2-7; V gene: TRBV5-1; clone size: -
CDR3 DNA: TGTGCCAGCAGTAGAACAGGGCACGAGCAGTACTTC; CDR3 protein: CASSRTGHEQYF; D gene: -; J gene: TRBJ2-7; V gene: TRBV27; clone size: -
CDR3 DNA: TGTGCCAGCAGCTTTAGACAGGGTACTGCCGGGGAGCTGTTTTTT; CDR3 protein: CASSFRQGTAGELFF; D gene: TRBD1; J gene: TRBJ2-2; V gene: TRBV11-3; clone size: -
CDR3 DNA: TGTGCCAGCAGCTTACAGTACCAAGAGACCCAGTACTTC; CDR3 protein: CASSLQYQETQYF; D gene: -; J gene: TRBJ2-5; V gene: TRBV7-2; clone size: -
CDR3 DNA: TGCGCCAGCAGCCAAGCCTTCAGGGCCGGGGAGCTGTTTTTT; CDR3 protein: CASSQAFRAGELFF; D gene: -; J gene: TRBJ2-2; V gene: TRBV4-1; clone size: -
CDR3 DNA: TGTGCCAGCAGATCCCCCGGTTCTTCACCCCTCCACTTT; CDR3 protein: CASRSPGSSPLHF; D gene: -; J gene: TRBJ1-6; V gene: TRBV28; clone size: -
CDR3 DNA: TGTGCCAGCAGTGAAGGGGGCACCGTTTCAAATACGCAGTATTTT; CDR3 protein: CASSEGGTVSNTQYF; D gene: -; J gene: TRBJ2-3; V gene: TRBV6-1; clone size: -